This T cell receptor beta chain came from a study of cytomegalovirus exposure and HLA in healthy donors. Findings of the study overall: Researchers left out some V segments, among them TRBV6-2 and TRBV6-3, as indistinguishable.

The CDR3 sequence is 14 residues long. Between the trimmed V and J ends, which lost 3 bases and 0 bases, there was a span of 8 bases. CDR1 is SGHAT and CDR2 is FQNNGV in the germline V gene. For this clone: Its specificity is unknown.

PCR used 60 Vbeta primers and 13 Jbeta primers. Measured with immunoSEQ multiplex PCR; TCRdb has only the in-frame clones, and not every one. The table records 200,000 to 300,000 clones, approximately 84% of them present only once. The sample was PBMCs. The chain has TRBV11-2 and TRBJ1-1; D is unclear. The TCR comes from a girl aged 2 to 9 in good health and CMV-seronegative. The CDR3 is CASSFLALNTEAFF. The CDR3 nucleotides read TGTGCCAGCAGCTTCTTGGCCCTGAACACTGAAGCTTTCTTT.